Listed here are 20 T cell receptor beta chains from one sample, sequenced in a study of blood T cell repertoires in COVID-19. Clones were sequenced by immunoSEQ multiplex PCR, and TCRdb holds only the in-frame ones, with some missing. The data show approximately 250,000 clones, 80% to 90% seen once. Sequencing was carried out using PBMCs or T cells enriched from blood (not recorded which). These receptors all stem from a woman younger than 45 with acute COVID-19.

The gene calls are TRBV28 and TRBJ1-5, with 9 bases aligning to TRBD1. CDR3 length: 18 residues. Germline CDR1 is MDHEN and CDR2 is SYDVKM. With 5 bases clipped from V and 0 bases from J, the junction kept 11 bases outside the gene matches. The CDR3 is CASSTGQGFWDSNQPQHF. The CDR3 DNA reads as TGTGCCAGCAGTACCGGACAGGGGTTTTGGGATAGCAATCAGCCCCAGCATTTT.

The chain is built from TRBV27 and TRBJ2-7; D is perhaps TRBD2 (6 bases). CDR3 length equals 13 residues. V lost 4 bases and J 2 bases, leaving 9 bases between the germline ends. Looked up from germline, CDR1 is MNHEY and CDR2 is SMNVEV (reference sequence). The CDR3, as DNA: TGTGCCAGCAGTTCTGGACTAACCTACGAGCAGTACTTC. It yields the protein CASSSGLTYEQYF.

The chain has TRBV7-6 and TRBJ1-1; D gene ambiguous. The germline V and J ends were trimmed by 0 bases and 4 bases, with 15 bases remaining between them. The length of the CDR3 is 16 residues. CDR1 and CDR2 from the germline V gene are SGHVS and FNYEAQ. CDR3 amino acids: CASSLAPFGGVTEAFF. CDR3 nucleotide sequence: TGTGCCAGCAGCTTAGCCCCCTTTGGAGGAGTCACTGAAGCTTTCTTT. The full variable domain, completed using reference TRBV7-6 and TRBJ1-1, is GAGVSQSPRYKVTKRGQDVALRCDPISGHVSLYWYRQALGQGPEFLTYFNYEAQQDKSGLPNDRFSAERPEGSISTLTIQRTEQRDSAMYRCASSLAPFGGVTEAFFGQGTRLTVV.

V is TRBV20-1 and J is TRBJ2-7; a possible D gene is TRBD2 (6 bases). The CDR3 has 11 residues. The V end lost 6 bases, the J end lost 4 bases, and 10 bases lay between the germline ends. CDR1 is DFQATT, CDR2 SNEGSKA, per germline (reference sequence). The CDR3 DNA is TGCAGTGCCTATCTAGCGTACGAGCAGTACTTC. Translation: CSAYLAYEQYF.

This clone was picked up a small number of times. The V and J genes are TRBV13 and TRBJ2-3; D might be TRBD1 (5 bases). V was pared by 5 bases and J by 0 bases, with 12 bases between. There are 15 residues in the CDR3. Germline CDR1 and CDR2: PRHDT and FYEKMQ (reference sequence). CDR3 DNA sequence: TGTGCCAGCAGCCGAAAGACAGTTAGCACAGATACGCAGTATTTT. Protein product: CASSRKTVSTDTQYF. The variable domain in full, completed from reference TRBV13 and TRBJ2-3, reads AAGVIQSPRHLIKEKRETATLKCYPIPRHDTVYWYQQGPGQDPQFLISFYEKMQSDKGSIPDRFSAQQFSDYHSELNMSSLELGDSALYFCASSRKTVSTDTQYFGPGTRLTVL.

This clone appeared once. The DNA for the CDR3 is TGTGCCAGCAGCTTGGGACAGTCTAGCACAGATACGCAGTATTTT. Translating it yields CASSLGQSSTDTQYF. This sequence joins TRBV5-4 and TRBJ2-3; tentatively, D is TRBD1 (5 bases). The CDR3 spans 15 residues. V was trimmed by 0 bases and J by 0 bases, leaving 8 bases between them. From germline, CDR1 is SGHNT and CDR2 YYREEE (reference sequence).

The chain links TRBV13 to TRBJ1-5; 8 nucleotides agree with TRBD1. The CDR3 sequence is 18 residues long. V was pared by 6 bases and J by 2 bases, with 15 bases of the junction left unmatched. Germline V lookup: CDR1 PRHDT, CDR2 FYEKMQ (reference sequence). CDR3 residues: CASSLRGTGPGGNQPQHF. The CDR3 nucleotides read TGTGCCAGCAGTTTAAGGGGGACAGGACCAGGGGGCAATCAGCCCCAGCATTTT.

The rearrangement uses TRBV7-9 and TRBJ2-7; tentatively, D is TRBD2 (6 bases). The CDR3 is 16 residues long. Trimming cost V 4 bases and J 4 bases, with 20 bases left between them. The germline CDR1 and CDR2 sequences are SEHNR and FQNEAQ (reference sequence). The CDR3 region is CASSWDSSDRPYEQYF. Here the CDR3 DNA reads TGTGCCAGCAGCTGGGACTCAAGCGACCGCCCGTACGAGCAGTACTTC.

The J gene is TRBJ2-7, the V gene TRBV4-1, with TRBD2 matching over 12 bases. V shed 2 bases and J 3 bases; nucleotides not matched to a gene: 5. Germline CDR1 reads MGHRA; CDR2 reads YSYEKL. The CDR3 is 16 amino acids. In DNA form, the CDR3 reads TGCGCCAGCAGCCAACCACCGGGACTAGCGGGCTACGAGCAGTACTTC. Its protein is CASSQPPGLAGYEQYF.

The V call is TRBV2, the J call TRBJ2-1, with D possibly matching TRBD1 (6 bases). The CDR3 spans 14 residues. Trimming shortened V by 7 bases and J by 0 bases, and 10 bases separated the two germline ends. The germline V gene encodes CDR1 SNHLY and CDR2 FYNNEI. CDR3: CASNKGVSYNEQFF. CDR3 nucleotides: TGTGCCAGCAATAAGGGGGTCTCCTACAATGAGCAGTTCTTC.

The chain uses TRBV5-1 and TRBJ1-1; no clear D. In germline, CDR1 is SGHRS, CDR2 YFSETQ. V lost 0 bases and J lost 0, with 9 bases in between. This CDR3 is built from 15 residues. This CDR3 reads CASSLGQEMNTEAFF. CDR3 sequence (DNA): TGCGCCAGCAGCTTGGGCCAGGAAATGAACACTGAAGCTTTCTTT.

This clone was seen a single time. The chain's CDR3 is CASSLAAKNPDTQYF. The CDR3 coding sequence is TGCGCCAGCAGCTTGGCCGCGAAAAACCCAGATACGCAGTATTTT. This chain joins TRBV5-1 and TRBJ2-3, with D uncertain. Looked up from germline, CDR1 is SGHRS and CDR2 is YFSETQ. V was shortened by 0 bases and J by 4 bases, with 12 bases between the two germline ends. This CDR3 is built from 15 residues. Based on the CDR3 plus reference TRBV5-1 and TRBJ2-3, the full variable domain is KAGVTQTPRYLIKTRGQQVTLSCSPISGHRSVSWYQQTPGQGLQFLFEYFSETQRNKGNFPGRFSGRQFSNSRSEMNVSTLELGDSALYLCASSLAAKNPDTQYFGPGTRLTVL.

V is TRBV5-8 and J is TRBJ2-2; D may be TRBD1 (6 bases). Germline V lookup: CDR1 SGHTS, CDR2 YDEGEE. The CDR3 runs to 17 residues. Trimming cost V 2 bases and J 4 bases, with 18 bases left between them. CDR3 protein: CASSFRVRGDLTGELFF. CDR3 bases: TGTGCCAGCAGCTTCAGAGTCAGGGGAGATCTCACCGGGGAGCTGTTTTTT.

The V and J genes are TRBV28 and TRBJ2-7, with 9 nucleotides matching TRBD2. The CDR3 contains 15 residues. The germline V gene has CDR1 MDHEN and CDR2 SYDVKM. Trimming at V came to 6 bases and at J to 2 bases, leaving 8 bases not matched to a gene. The CDR3 coding sequence is TGTGCCAGCAGGGTAGCGGGAGTGAGCCCCTACGAGCAGTACTTC. It yields the protein CASRVAGVSPYEQYF.

The chain joins TRBV27 to TRBJ2-7; 10 bases are a match to TRBD1. The V segment lost 6 bases and the J segment 1 base; nucleotides outside the gene matches: 18. Germline CDR1 is MNHEY and CDR2 is SMNVEV (reference sequence). The CDR3 runs 19 residues. The CDR3 region is CASRSGQGEAGETSYEQYF. The CDR3 DNA reads as TGTGCCAGCAGATCCGGACAGGGGGAAGCGGGAGAGACTTCCTACGAGCAGTACTTC.

The chain carries TRBV14 and TRBJ1-5; 9 nucleotides agree with TRBD1. Germline V gene sequence: CDR1 SGHDN, CDR2 FVKESK. After removal of 3 bases from V and 7 bases from J, the junction contained 1 base not matched to a gene. The CDR3 sequence is 13 residues long. The CDR3 is CASSQDRGQPQHF. The CDR3 DNA reads as TGTGCCAGCAGCCAGGACAGGGGCCAGCCCCAGCATTTT.

The V call is TRBV4-1, the J call TRBJ1-1; TRBD1 might be the D (6 bases). The CDR3 consists of 15 residues. V shed 1 base and J shed 0 bases, with 9 bases lying between them. Germline CDR1 and CDR2: MGHRA and YSYEKL. DNA for the CDR3: TGCGCCAGCAGCCAAGTGGGGACACTGAACACTGAAGCTTTCTTT. This sequence encodes CASSQVGTLNTEAFF.

The chain links TRBV9 to TRBJ2-6, with 7 nucleotides matching TRBD1. Per germline, CDR1 SGDLS and CDR2 YYNGEE. With 3 bases clipped from V and 1 base from J, the junction kept 1 base outside the gene matches. The CDR3 consists of 15 residues. CDR3 bases: TGTGCCAGCAGCGCAGGGGGTTCTGGGGCCAACGTCCTGACTTTC. Amino acid sequence: CASSAGGSGANVLTF.

The rearrangement joins TRBV4-3 to TRBJ2-3, with D uncertain. The CDR3 covers 13 residues. Between the trimmed V and J ends, which lost 5 bases and 4 bases, there was a span of 10 bases. Germline CDR1 is LGHNA and CDR2 is YSLEER. CDR3 loop: CASSATNSDTQYF. The DNA of the CDR3 is TGCGCCAGCAGCGCCACTAACTCAGATACGCAGTATTTT.

This clone has only one observation. The CDR3 sequence is CASSPGQGALEQYF. Written as DNA, the CDR3 is TGTGCCAGCAGCCCGGGACAGGGGGCGTTGGAGCAGTACTTC. The chain is built from TRBV7-8 and TRBJ2-7, with 12 bases lining up with TRBD1. The J segment lost 7 bases and the V segment lost 5 bases, leaving 6 bases of the junction unmatched. CDR1 and CDR2 (germline): SGHVS, FQNEAQ. The CDR3 has 14 residues.